Each of the 26 T cell receptor beta chains below was sequenced from the same sample in a study of blood T cell repertoires in COVID-19. Measured with immunoSEQ multiplex PCR; TCRdb has only the in-frame clones, and not every one. This sample yields 380,000 or so clones, of which 75% to 90% are seen a single time; around 7.4% belongs to the top ten. The specimen sequenced was peripheral blood. These receptors were taken from a woman aged 60-70 years with COVID-19, enrolled during active disease.

This clone has only a few counts. The chain uses TRBV5-4 and TRBJ1-6; 11 bases align to TRBD1. V lost 4 bases to trimming and J lost 10 bases; unmatched junction nucleotides: 13. CDR3 length equals 17 residues. Per the germline V gene, CDR1 is SGHNT and CDR2 is YYREEE (reference sequence). In DNA form, the CDR3 reads TGTGCCAGCAGCCGTGGACAGGGGGCCGACCTCGGGTCACCCCTCCACTTT. Translation: CASSRGQGADLGSPLHF.

V is TRBV7-9 and J is TRBJ1-1; D remains unclear. Deletions cut 6 bases from V and 4 bases from J, with 15 bases between. The CDR3 spans 14 residues. Germline CDR1 is SEHNR and CDR2 is FQNEAQ (reference sequence). Written as DNA, the CDR3 is TGTGCCAGCAGTCCTCTTGGCGGGAGCACTGAAGCTTTCTTT. Translation gives CASSPLGGSTEAFF.

This chain uses TRBV30 with TRBJ2-7, with 10 positions matching TRBD1. Trimming removed 4 bases from V and 5 bases from J; junction bases left unmatched: 11. The CDR3 is 15 residues long. Germline CDR1 is GTSNPN and CDR2 is SVGIG (reference sequence). CDR3 protein: CAWTRPGTGDHEQYF. CDR3 DNA: TGTGCCTGGACCCGACCCGGGACAGGGGATCACGAGCAGTACTTC.

As to this clone: The junction and the germline gene differ at one end; a read error may be behind it. V and J are TRBV4-1 and TRBJ1-2; D uncertain. Per germline, CDR1 MGHRA and CDR2 YSYEKL. The CDR3 has 12 residues. As DNA, the CDR3 is TGCGCCAGCAGCCATTTTTCGAGATTACCCCTCTTC. Its protein is CASSHFSRLPLF.

This chain joins TRBV25-1 and TRBJ1-1, with D hard to call. The V end lost 2 bases, the J end lost 0 bases, and 13 bases lay between the germline ends. The CDR3 extends over 16 amino acids. Germline V gene sequence: CDR1 MGHDK, CDR2 SYGVNS. In DNA, the CDR3 is TGTGCCAGCAGTGAACGTCTGGGCGACATGAACACTGAAGCTTTCTTT. Translation gives CASSERLGDMNTEAFF.

The chain has TRBV19 and TRBJ2-5; 7 bases agree with TRBD2. Unmatched junction bases numbered 10, after V lost 4 bases and J lost 2 bases. Germline V gene sequence: CDR1 LNHDA, CDR2 SQIVND (reference sequence). The CDR3 runs 16 residues. In nucleotides, the CDR3 is TGTGCCAGTAGTACCGCGGCTAGCGGACTACAAGAGACCCAGTACTTC. It translates to CASSTAASGLQETQYF.

The chain has TRBV11-3 and TRBJ2-7; 10 bases agree with TRBD1. The CDR3 loop spans 13 amino acids. Germline loops: CDR1 SGHNT, CDR2 YENEEA. Trimming took 6 bases from V and 4 from J; bases not matched to a gene: 3. CDR3 region: CASSWTGGYEQYF. Written as DNA, the CDR3 is TGTGCCAGCAGTTGGACAGGGGGGTACGAGCAGTACTTC.

The chain links TRBV27 to TRBJ2-7, with 9 bases that match TRBD1. The germline CDR1 and CDR2 sequences are MNHEY and SMNVEV (reference sequence). Trimming at V came to 1 base and at J to 1 base, leaving 2 bases not matched to a gene. CDR3 length equals 15 residues. As DNA, the CDR3 is TGTGCCAGCAGTTTATGGGACAGGGTATCCTACGAGCAGTACTTC. Translation gives CASSLWDRVSYEQYF.

CDR3 in DNA: TGTGCCAGCAGTACTTACAATGAGCAGTTCTTC. Its translation is CASSTYNEQFF. The rearrangement joins TRBV6-5 to TRBJ2-1; D not certain. The CDR3 contains 11 residues. The germline V gene has CDR1 MNHEY and CDR2 SVGAGI. With 5 bases removed from V and 4 bases from J, the gap between germline ends came to 3 bases.

This rearrangement joins TRBV14 to TRBJ2-7, with D possibly TRBD2 on 6 matching bases. Trimming shortened V by 3 bases and J by 6 bases, and 12 bases separated the two germline ends. The CDR3 sequence is 13 residues long. Germline V lookup: CDR1 SGHDN, CDR2 FVKESK. The CDR3 region is CASSHGGPLEQYF. Written as DNA, the CDR3 is TGTGCCAGCAGCCACGGAGGGCCCCTCGAGCAGTACTTC.

Details on this clone: This CDR3 is also generated by other DNA sequences in the sample. The V call is TRBV5-1, the J call TRBJ2-7; 9 bases agree with TRBD1. The CDR3 totals 13 residues. CDR1 SGHRS and CDR2 YFSETQ come from the germline V gene. With 0 bases clipped from V and 7 bases from J, the junction kept 2 bases outside the gene matches. CDR3 nucleotides: TGCGCCAGCAGCTTGGGACAGGGGGGAGAGCAGTACTTC. Residues: CASSLGQGGEQYF.

The gene calls are TRBV7-3 and TRBJ2-1; D uncertain. CDR1 SGHTA and CDR2 FQGTGA come from the germline V gene. CDR3 length: 13 amino acids. V was pared by 5 bases and J by 0 bases, with 5 bases between. CDR3 bases: TGTGCCAGCAGCGCGAGCTCCTACAATGAGCAGTTCTTC. Its protein is CASSASSYNEQFF.

V gene TRBV11-2 combines with J gene TRBJ1-1, with a weak D call TRBD1 (6 bases). Trimming left V 3 bases short and J 0 bases short, with 8 bases between. This CDR3 has 14 amino acids. The germline CDR1 and CDR2 sequences are SGHAT and FQNNGV. In DNA form, the CDR3 reads TGTGCCAGCAGCTTTACAGGGATGAACACTGAAGCTTTCTTT. It is translated as CASSFTGMNTEAFF.

The chain couples TRBV11-3 to TRBJ2-1, with 7 nucleotides matching TRBD1. Trimming cost V 2 bases and J 2 bases; bases outside gene matches: 3. Germline V gene data show CDR1 as SGHNT and CDR2 as YENEEA. There are 15 residues in the CDR3. CDR3 nucleotides: TGTGCCAGCAGCTTATTACAGGGGCCCTACAATGAGCAGTTCTTC. It translates to CASSLLQGPYNEQFF.

With respect to this clone: With a much larger clone just one base away, this may be a read error. Other DNA sequences within the sample encode an identical CDR3. The rearrangement uses TRBV11-3 and TRBJ1-6; D remains unclear. V dropped 0 bases and J dropped 0 bases, with 12 bases sitting between them. Germline V gives CDR1 SGHNT, CDR2 YENEEA. CDR3 length: 18 amino acids. CDR3 bases: TGTGCCAGCAGCTTAGATCAAGGTGGGAGCTCCTATAATTCACCCCTCCACTTT. As protein: CASSLDQGGSSYNSPLHF.

This clone was counted once. The rearrangement uses TRBV12-3 or TRBV12-4 and TRBJ2-1; tentative D call: TRBD2 (6 bases). Trimming took 7 bases from V and 9 from J, leaving 10 bases between them. CDR3 length: 11 amino acids. CDR3 protein: CASTGTREQFF. The CDR3 region has the DNA TGTGCCAGCACGGGGACTCGTGAGCAGTTCTTC.

This clone turned up a few times. The chain employs TRBV5-4 and TRBJ2-7, with a possible D match to TRBD1 (6 bases). Looked up from germline, CDR1 is SGHNT and CDR2 is YYREEE (reference sequence). The CDR3 runs to 12 residues. V lost 7 bases, J lost 7 bases, and 15 bases lay in between. The CDR3 region has the DNA TGTGCCAGCGGGGTGGGGGCGCGTGAGCAGTACTTC. This gives the protein CASGVGAREQYF.

This clone appeared once. The chain employs TRBV5-1 and TRBJ2-7; 11 nucleotides line up with TRBD1. The trim removed 4 bases at V and 4 bases at J, leaving 7 bases unmatched. CDR3 length: 15 amino acids. Germline loops: CDR1 SGHRS, CDR2 YFSETQ. CDR3 amino acids: CASSPGQGASYEQYF. The CDR3 DNA sequence: TGCGCCAGCAGCCCAGGACAGGGGGCTTCATACGAGCAGTACTTC.

The chain uses TRBV6-5 and TRBJ2-1, with D possibly TRBD2 on 6 matching bases. This CDR3 has 14 residues. V shed 8 bases and J shed 9 bases, with 20 bases lying between them. From germline, CDR1 is MNHEY and CDR2 SVGAGI. The CDR3 protein is CASWARRGPSEQFF. The CDR3 DNA is TGTGCCAGCTGGGCGCGGCGGGGCCCCAGTGAGCAGTTCTTC.

This chain joins TRBV6-6 and TRBJ2-2; no clear D. V dropped 5 bases and J dropped 8 bases, with 12 bases sitting between them. The germline gives CDR1 MNHNY, CDR2 SVGAGI (reference sequence). There are 13 residues in the CDR3. CDR3 residues: CASSVYERGELFF. CDR3 DNA sequence: TGTGCCAGCAGTGTCTATGAGAGAGGGGAGCTGTTTTTT.

The genes are TRBV5-6 and TRBJ1-2; 7 bases match TRBD1. This CDR3 spans 15 amino acids. Germline V gives CDR1 SGHDT, CDR2 YYEEEE. Unmatched junction bases numbered 9, after V lost 2 bases and J lost 5 bases. The CDR3 nucleotides are TGTGCCAGCAGCTTAACGACCGGGACAGCTTATGGCTACACCTTC. Its translation is CASSLTTGTAYGYTF.

The rearrangement uses TRBV4-1 and TRBJ1-4; a weak D match, TRBD1 (6 bases). The CDR3 spans 15 residues. The ends were cut back, 2 bases at V and 7 bases at J, with 14 bases in the middle. Germline CDR1 is MGHRA and CDR2 is YSYEKL. The CDR3 is CASSQTGGKGEKLFF. DNA of the CDR3: TGCGCCAGCAGCCAAACGGGGGGCAAGGGTGAAAAACTGTTTTTT.

This chain connects TRBV11-3 to TRBJ1-6, with D maybe TRBD1 (6 bases). CDR1 and CDR2 (germline): SGHNT, YENEEA. Trimming removed 8 bases from V and 7 bases from J, with 18 bases in between. The CDR3 sequence is 15 residues long. This CDR3 reads CASQPGTFENSPLHF. The DNA for the CDR3 is TGTGCCAGCCAGCCCGGGACATTCGAAAATTCACCCCTCCACTTT.

The chain has TRBV27 and TRBJ2-4; possible D gene TRBD2, 6 bases. This CDR3 has 12 amino acids. V lost 6 bases and J lost 6, with 9 bases in between. Germline V gene lookup returns CDR1 MNHEY and CDR2 SMNVEV (reference sequence). Here the CDR3 reads CASRGLSNIQYF. The CDR3, as DNA: TGTGCCAGCAGAGGACTATCAAACATTCAGTACTTC.

V is TRBV5-5 and J is TRBJ2-1; TRBD2 matches 8 bases. The V gene end was trimmed by 4 bases and the J gene end by 0 bases; junction bases not matched to a gene: 12. The CDR3 length is 18 residues. Germline assignment: CDR1 SGHKS and CDR2 YYEKEE (reference sequence). CDR3 nucleotide sequence: TGTGCCAGCAGCCCAAGGCTAGTCGGGGGGGCCTCCTACAATGAGCAGTTCTTC. Residues: CASSPRLVGGASYNEQFF.

The rearrangement links TRBV10-3 to TRBJ1-2; a weak D match, TRBD1 (5 bases). Trimming shortened V by 2 bases and J by 9 bases, and 16 bases separated the two germline ends. Germline lookup yields CDR1 ENHRY and CDR2 SYGVKD. This CDR3 comprises 14 residues. The CDR3 DNA reads as TGTGCCATCAGTGAGAATACGGGGGTGGATAGCTACACCTTC. Translating it yields CAISENTGVDSYTF.